Below are 20 T cell receptor beta chains sequenced from a single sample in a study of blood T cell repertoires in COVID-19. The table came from immunoSEQ multiplex PCR; TCRdb's copy has only in-frame clones and leaves some out. This repertoire shows more than 75,000 clones, roughly 76% found once; its top ten account for roughly 15%. The material sequenced was peripheral blood. These receptors came from a woman of 80 years or more with active or convalescent COVID-19.

The rearrangement links TRBV2 to TRBJ1-3; 10 bases are shared with TRBD1. From germline, CDR1 is SNHLY and CDR2 FYNNEI. This CDR3 is built from 16 residues. With V trimmed by 1 base and J by 4 bases, 4 bases remained unmatched. The CDR3 sequence is CASSEVRDRGGNTIYF. The CDR3 coding sequence is TGTGCCAGCAGTGAAGTCCGGGACAGGGGAGGAAACACCATATATTTT.

The rearrangement uses TRBV6-5 and TRBJ1-1; 8 bases are shared with TRBD1. Germline assignment: CDR1 MNHEY and CDR2 SVGAGI. V was clipped by 2 bases and J by 1 base; unmatched bases: 0. The CDR3 runs 14 residues. The CDR3 region is CASSYGTGNTEAFF. CDR3 nucleotides: TGTGCCAGCAGTTACGGGACAGGGAACACTGAAGCTTTCTTT.

The CDR3 loop is CASSSGTGTYGYTF. CDR3 DNA sequence: TGTGCCAGCAGTTCCGGGACAGGAACCTATGGCTACACCTTC. The chain carries TRBV2 and TRBJ1-2; TRBD1 matches at 8 bases. With 5 bases clipped from V and 4 bases from J, the junction kept 6 bases outside the gene matches. The germline gives CDR1 SNHLY, CDR2 FYNNEI. The CDR3 is 14 amino acids.

The chain has TRBV7-2 and TRBJ1-1, with D unclear. CDR3 length equals 13 residues. Germline V lookup: CDR1 SGHTA, CDR2 FQGNSA. Trimming took 0 bases from V and 12 from J, leaving 14 bases between them. The CDR3 protein is CASSLAGGRSSFF. The CDR3 DNA reads as TGTGCCAGCAGCTTAGCGGGCGGGAGAAGTTCTTTCTTT. Together with reference TRBV7-2 and TRBJ1-1, the CDR3 gives the full variable domain: GAGVSQSPSNKVTEKGKDVELRCDPISGHTALYWYRQSLGQGLEFLIYFQGNSAPDKSGLPSDRFSAERTGGSVSTLTIQRTQQEDSAVYLCASSLAGGRSSFFGQGTRLTVV.

This chain links TRBV5-5 with TRBJ2-7; possible D gene TRBD1, 6 bases. Trimming shortened V by 4 bases and J by 2 bases, and 16 bases separated the two germline ends. In germline, CDR1 is SGHKS, CDR2 YYEKEE (reference sequence). The CDR3 is 15 residues long. The CDR3: CASSTILGGTYEQYF. In DNA, the CDR3 is TGTGCCAGCAGCACAATCCTAGGGGGAACCTACGAGCAGTACTTC.

This sequence joins TRBV5-6 and TRBJ1-4; 9 bases are shared with TRBD1. The J segment lost 10 bases and the V segment lost 4 bases, leaving 5 bases of the junction unmatched. Germline V gene lookup returns CDR1 SGHDT and CDR2 YYEEEE. This CDR3 has 13 residues. CDR3 in amino acids: CASSRDRVGKLFF. CDR3 DNA sequence: TGTGCCAGCAGCCGGGACAGGGTAGGAAAACTGTTTTTT.

The sample holds a few counts of this clone. This chain joins TRBV19 and TRBJ1-6; TRBD1 agrees at 7 bases. The CDR3 spans 17 residues. Unmatched junction bases numbered 13, after V lost 3 bases and J lost 8 bases. Germline lookup yields CDR1 LNHDA and CDR2 SQIVND (reference sequence). CDR3 residues: CASSIGTATGGDSPLHF. The CDR3 bases are TGTGCCAGTAGTATTGGGACAGCCACCGGGGGCGATTCACCCCTCCACTTT.

J is TRBJ1-2 and V is TRBV19; TRBD1 agrees at 7 bases. CDR1 is LNHDA, CDR2 SQIVND, per germline (reference sequence). J was trimmed by 4 bases and V by 5 bases; bases with no gene match: 4. The CDR3 is 13 amino acids. CDR3 in DNA: TGTGCCAGTAGTGTGGGACAGAGCTATGGCTACACCTTC. It codes for CASSVGQSYGYTF.

V is TRBV29-1 and J is TRBJ2-7, with D possibly being TRBD1 (5 bases). Germline values: CDR1 SQVTM, CDR2 ANQGSEA. V was trimmed by 6 bases and J by 1 base, leaving 13 bases between them. This CDR3 region has 13 residues. This chain's CDR3 is CSVFDSRSYEQYF. DNA for the CDR3: TGCAGCGTCTTCGACAGTAGATCCTACGAGCAGTACTTC.

The rearrangement links TRBV5-1 to TRBJ2-7; 9 bases fit TRBD2. Germline V gives CDR1 SGHRS, CDR2 YFSETQ. Losses at the gene ends were 3 bases for V and 2 bases for J; bases not matched to a gene: 3. This CDR3 has 14 amino acids. The DNA for the CDR3 is TGCGCCAGCAGCTCGAGCGGGGGGACCTACGAGCAGTACTTC. It yields the protein CASSSSGGTYEQYF.

The rearrangement joins TRBV14 to TRBJ1-1; 7 nucleotides align to TRBD1. The junction had 3 bases not matched to a gene; V was cut back by 6 bases and J by 2 bases. Germline-derived CDR1 and CDR2 are SGHDN and FVKESK. The CDR3 spans 13 residues. Written as DNA, the CDR3 is TGTGCCAGCAGTTGGGACAGTAACACTGAAGCTTTCTTT. Amino acids: CASSWDSNTEAFF.

The chain combines TRBV11-3 with TRBJ2-1, with 9 bases fitting TRBD2. After removal of 4 bases from V and 2 bases from J, the junction contained 9 bases not matched to a gene. CDR1 and CDR2 from the germline V gene are SGHNT and YENEEA. The CDR3 sequence is 17 residues long. The CDR3 DNA follows: TGTGCCAGCAGCTCCCCGGCGGGAGGGGTACCCTACAATGAGCAGTTCTTC. It encodes CASSSPAGGVPYNEQFF. The variable domain in full, completed from reference TRBV11-3 and TRBJ2-1, reads EAGVVQSPRYKIIEKKQPVAFWCNPISGHNTLYWYLQNLGQGPELLIRYENEEAVDDSQLPKDRFSAERLKGVDSTLKIQPAELGDSAVYLCASSSPAGGVPYNEQFFGPGTRLTVL.

The J gene is TRBJ2-3, the V gene TRBV9; 8 bases agree with TRBD2. Trimming at V came to 2 bases and at J to 0 bases, leaving 8 bases not matched to a gene. The germline V gene has CDR1 SGDLS and CDR2 YYNGEE. This CDR3 has 17 amino acids. Here the CDR3 DNA reads TGTGCCAGCAGCGTCCACAGCGGGGGCTCTAGCACAGATACGCAGTATTTT. Amino acids: CASSVHSGGSSTDTQYF.

This chain links TRBV28 with TRBJ1-5; TRBD1 aligns across 9 bases. The CDR3 totals 14 residues. V lost 5 bases and J lost 7; bases outside the gene matches: 6. Per germline, CDR1 MDHEN and CDR2 SYDVKM. The chain's CDR3 is CASSPGTGSQPQHF. Written as DNA, the CDR3 is TGTGCCAGCAGTCCCGGGACAGGGAGCCAGCCCCAGCATTTT.

The rearrangement joins TRBV9 to TRBJ1-3; D is undetermined. The CDR3 spans 14 residues. The germline gives CDR1 SGDLS, CDR2 YYNGEE. Trimming shortened V by 4 bases and J by 7 bases, and 15 bases separated the two germline ends. CDR3 amino acids: CASSPAVGGNTIYF. As DNA, the CDR3 is TGTGCCAGCAGCCCAGCGGTGGGCGGGAACACCATATATTTT.

The chain employs TRBV6-5 and TRBJ1-3; D is undetermined. This CDR3 is built from 14 residues. Germline V gives CDR1 MNHEY, CDR2 SVGAGI. V was shortened by 7 bases and J by 0 bases, with 10 bases between the two germline ends. This chain's CDR3 is CASTTERSGNTIYF. In nucleotides, the CDR3 is TGTGCCAGCACCACAGAACGCTCTGGAAACACCATATATTTT.

The rearrangement joins TRBV5-1 to TRBJ2-3; the match to TRBD2 covers 9 bases. CDR3 length equals 15 residues. Germline CDR1 reads SGHRS; CDR2 reads YFSETQ. J lost 4 bases, V lost 2 bases, and 5 bases had no gene match. CDR3: CASSFNAGGADTQYF. The CDR3 DNA reads TGCGCCAGCAGCTTCAACGCGGGAGGGGCAGATACGCAGTATTTT.

This clone was counted a single time. V gene TRBV10-3 combines with J gene TRBJ2-1, with 8 nucleotides matching TRBD2. The CDR3 is 14 amino acids. CDR1 and CDR2 from the germline V gene are ENHRY and SYGVKD. Trimming removed 4 bases from V and 5 bases from J; junction bases left unmatched: 4. CDR3 residues: CAISGTSRDNEQFF. In DNA, the CDR3 is TGTGCCATCAGTGGGACTAGCAGGGACAATGAGCAGTTCTTC.

The chain has TRBV7-2 and TRBJ1-2; possible D gene TRBD1, 5 bases. V lost 1 base to trimming and J lost 8 bases, with 14 bases between them. The CDR3 is 14 amino acids. Germline CDR1 is SGHTA and CDR2 is FQGNSA. CDR3 amino acids: CASSLEAAGLGYTF. CDR3 nucleotide sequence: TGTGCCAGCAGCTTAGAGGCGGCAGGGCTGGGCTACACCTTC.

The chain joins TRBV24-1 to TRBJ1-4; 8 nucleotides align to TRBD1. This CDR3 is 17 amino acids long. The ends lost 2 bases at V and 7 bases at J; junction bases unmatched: 11. Germline V lookup: CDR1 KGHDR, CDR2 SFDVKD. CDR3 loop: CATSDSSGGQWGEKLFF. For the CDR3, the DNA is TGTGCCACCAGTGATTCTTCAGGGGGCCAGTGGGGTGAAAAACTGTTTTTT.